This T cell receptor (beta chain) was obtained from a study of CD8+ T cells in alopecia areata. General study results and limits: For lesional scalp, especially alopecia totalis/universalis, clonality was higher than in normal scalp. Scalp repertoires also include resident alphabeta T cells from normal skin.

Trimming took off 6 bases at V and 2 bases at J, with 20 bases between the two ends. Germline loops: CDR1 SQVTM, CDR2 ANQGSEA. The CDR3 loop spans 16 amino acids. Worth noting for this clone: The antigen remains undetermined.

The sequencing template was cDNA reverse transcribed from extracted RNA. Sequencing was performed with immunoSEQ multiplex PCR; in TCRdb, only in-frame clones are kept and a portion is missing. Seen here are approximately 130,000 clones, around 50% observed once, and the top ten hold about 10%. The chain has TRBV29-1 and TRBJ2-1; D is ambiguous. The sequence derives from a human donor with alopecia areata. Material: NKG2D-low CD8+ T cells sorted from blood. The CDR3 DNA sequence: TGCAGCGTCCATTGGCAGCCTATAACCACCTACAATGAGCAGTTCTTC. Its protein is CSVHWQPITTYNEQFF.